This passage covers 14 T cell receptor beta chains from one sample sequenced in a study of control samples from healthy donors and cancer patients. Only in-frame clones appear in the TCRdb table, and some are missing; sequencing was by immunoSEQ multiplex PCR. Altogether tens of thousands of clones are present, about nine tenths being singletons, with the ten largest covering about 14%. Sequences were obtained from PBMCs. These TCRs come from a man in his fifties or sixties with head and neck cancer.

The J gene is TRBJ2-1, the V gene TRBV28, with 9 nucleotides matching TRBD1. The germline V gene has CDR1 MDHEN and CDR2 SYDVKM. The length of the CDR3 is 16 residues. Unmatched junction bases numbered 12, after V lost 5 bases and J lost 7 bases. The CDR3 DNA reads TGTGCCAGCAGTCCCTTTGATGGACAGGGGCGGAATGAGCAGTTCTTC. Translated, it gives CASSPFDGQGRNEQFF.

The V gene is TRBV7-6, the J gene TRBJ2-7; D may be TRBD1 (6 bases). Germline V gene sequence: CDR1 SGHVS, CDR2 FNYEAQ. V lost 5 bases to trimming and J lost 7 bases, with 18 bases between them. The CDR3 is 14 residues long. The CDR3 DNA reads as TGTGCCAGCAGCACCCGCCAGGGGCCGGGGGAGCAGTACTTC. The encoded protein is CASSTRQGPGEQYF.

The rearrangement links TRBV20-1 to TRBJ1-5; D is undetermined. Germline CDR1 DFQATT, CDR2 SNEGSKA (reference sequence). V was shortened by 5 bases and J by 7 bases, with 9 bases between the two germline ends. This CDR3 spans 11 amino acids. The CDR3 sequence: CSASVAQPQHF. The CDR3 DNA reads as TGCAGTGCTTCAGTGGCCCAGCCCCAGCATTTT.

The V and J genes are TRBV28 and TRBJ2-5; no firm D call. V was trimmed by 1 base and J by 2 bases, leaving 14 bases between them. The CDR3 spans 16 residues. Germline values: CDR1 MDHEN, CDR2 SYDVKM. In DNA, the CDR3 is TGTGCCAGCAGTTTATCCGGCGGAAACCCTCAAGAGACCCAGTACTTC. Translated: CASSLSGGNPQETQYF.

The chain is built from TRBV3-1 (or the pseudogene TRBV3-2) and TRBJ2-3, with a tentative D call TRBD2 (6 bases). The CDR3 sequence is 17 residues long. Germline CDR1 and CDR2: LGHDT and YNNKEL (reference sequence). Trimming pared 4 bases from V and 1 base from J, leaving 18 bases between. In DNA form, the CDR3 reads TGTGCCAGCAGCCGGGGAGCAGCGGGCGGGGGCACAGATACGCAGTATTTT. As protein: CASSRGAAGGGTDTQYF.

The chain is built from TRBV15 and TRBJ2-6; D call uncertain. Germline values: CDR1 LNHNV, CDR2 YYDKDF (reference sequence). This CDR3 comprises 18 residues. V gave up 0 bases and J gave up 0 bases, with 12 bases separating them. The CDR3 spells CATSRDLVYGSGANVLTF. The CDR3 nucleotides read TGTGCCACCAGCAGAGATTTGGTGTACGGCTCTGGGGCCAACGTCCTGACTTTC.

V and J are TRBV20-1 and TRBJ1-5, with 7 bases aligning to TRBD1. V lost 3 bases to trimming and J lost 3 bases; unmatched junction nucleotides: 11. CDR1 is DFQATT, CDR2 SNEGSKA, per germline (reference sequence). The CDR3 is 16 residues long. CDR3 region: CSASNWGTENNQPQHF. The DNA for the CDR3 is TGCAGTGCTAGTAATTGGGGGACAGAAAACAATCAGCCCCAGCATTTT.

V and J are TRBV2 and TRBJ1-6, with unresolved D. The CDR3 consists of 15 residues. Germline V gene lookup returns CDR1 SNHLY and CDR2 FYNNEI. With 4 bases removed from V and 8 bases from J, the gap between germline ends came to 15 bases. The CDR3 loop reads CASSVEDGIYSPLHF. Here the CDR3 DNA reads TGTGCCAGCAGTGTGGAGGACGGAATATATTCACCCCTCCACTTT.

This chain connects TRBV18 to TRBJ2-3; 9 bases are a match to TRBD1. This CDR3 is 15 amino acids long. Per the germline V gene, CDR1 is KGHSH and CDR2 is LQKENI. The V gene end was trimmed by 1 base and the J gene end by 4 bases; junction bases not matched to a gene: 3. This CDR3 is CASSPLQGASDTQYF. The CDR3 coding sequence is TGTGCCAGCTCACCACTACAGGGGGCCTCAGATACGCAGTATTTT.

The chain employs TRBV11-2 and TRBJ2-2; TRBD1 might be the D (5 bases). The CDR3 has 15 residues. Germline V gene lookup returns CDR1 SGHAT and CDR2 FQNNGV. The ends were cut back, 2 bases at V and 0 bases at J, with 7 bases in the middle. CDR3 protein: CASSLQGSNTGELFF. CDR3 DNA: TGTGCCAGCAGCTTACAGGGCTCGAACACCGGGGAGCTGTTTTTT.

This chain links TRBV18 with TRBJ2-1; 10 bases are a match to TRBD2. Germline-derived CDR1 and CDR2 are KGHSH and LQKENI. The V segment lost 3 bases and the J segment 4 bases; nucleotides outside the gene matches: 3. This CDR3 spans 15 amino acids. The DNA of the CDR3 is TGTGCCAGCTCACCCCTAGCGGGAGCGTACAATGAGCAGTTCTTC. The encoded protein is CASSPLAGAYNEQFF.

The chain carries TRBV19 and TRBJ2-1; 9 nucleotides align to TRBD1. The CDR3 totals 15 residues. Germline CDR1 reads LNHDA; CDR2 reads SQIVND (reference sequence). Germline trimming cut 5 bases from V and 4 bases from J; bases unmatched to any gene: 6. The CDR3 DNA is TGTGCCAGTAGTTTCCCGGGACAGGGATACAATGAGCAGTTCTTC. Protein: CASSFPGQGYNEQFF.

This chain links TRBV10-3 with TRBJ2-2; tentative D call: TRBD1 (5 bases). Trimming removed 10 bases at V and 0 bases at J, with 12 bases between. Germline loops: CDR1 ENHRY, CDR2 SYGVKD. CDR3 length: 14 residues. The CDR3 sequence: CATGETANTGELFF. The CDR3 DNA follows: TGTGCCACTGGCGAGACAGCGAACACCGGGGAGCTGTTTTTT.

This clone was seen a single time. The chain joins TRBV11-2 to TRBJ1-1; D uncertain. The CDR3 runs to 14 residues. V lost 5 bases and J lost 1, with 11 bases in between. CDR1 is SGHAT and CDR2 is FQNNGV in the germline V gene. In DNA form, the CDR3 reads TGTGCCAGCAGCCGTGGAGCAGGGAACACTGAAGCTTTCTTT. It specifies CASSRGAGNTEAFF.